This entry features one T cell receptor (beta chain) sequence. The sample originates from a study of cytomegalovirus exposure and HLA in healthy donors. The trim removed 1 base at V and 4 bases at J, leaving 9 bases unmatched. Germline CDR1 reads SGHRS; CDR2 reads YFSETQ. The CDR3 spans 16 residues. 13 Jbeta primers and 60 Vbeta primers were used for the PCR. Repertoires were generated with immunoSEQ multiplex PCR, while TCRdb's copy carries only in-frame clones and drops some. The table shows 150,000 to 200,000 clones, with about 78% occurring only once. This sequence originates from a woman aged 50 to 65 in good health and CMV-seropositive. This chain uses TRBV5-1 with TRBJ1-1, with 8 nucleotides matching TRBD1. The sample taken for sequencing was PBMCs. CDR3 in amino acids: CASSLTPLTGGTEAFF. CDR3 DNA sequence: TGCGCCAGCAGCTTGACCCCCTTAACAGGGGGCACTGAAGCTTTCTTT.